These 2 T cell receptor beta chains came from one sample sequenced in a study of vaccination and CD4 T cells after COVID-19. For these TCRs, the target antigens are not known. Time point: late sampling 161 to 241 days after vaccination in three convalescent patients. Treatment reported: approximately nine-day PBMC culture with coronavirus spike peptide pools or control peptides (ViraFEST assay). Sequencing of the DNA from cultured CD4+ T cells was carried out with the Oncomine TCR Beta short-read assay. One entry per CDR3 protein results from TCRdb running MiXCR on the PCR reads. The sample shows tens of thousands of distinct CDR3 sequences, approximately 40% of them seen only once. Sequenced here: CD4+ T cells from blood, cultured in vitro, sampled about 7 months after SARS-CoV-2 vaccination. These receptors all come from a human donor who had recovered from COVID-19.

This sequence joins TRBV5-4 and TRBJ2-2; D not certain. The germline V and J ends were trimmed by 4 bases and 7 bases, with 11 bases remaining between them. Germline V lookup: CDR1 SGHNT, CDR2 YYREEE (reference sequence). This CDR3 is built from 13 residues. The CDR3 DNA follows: TGTGCCAGCAGCGTAGTCGATATCGGGGAGCTGTTTTTT. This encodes CASSVVDIGELFF.

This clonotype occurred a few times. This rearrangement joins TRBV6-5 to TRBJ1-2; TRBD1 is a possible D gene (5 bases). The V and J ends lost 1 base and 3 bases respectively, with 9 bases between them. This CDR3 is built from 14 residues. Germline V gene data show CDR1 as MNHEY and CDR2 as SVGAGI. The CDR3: CASSYLGVHYGYTF. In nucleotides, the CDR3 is TGTGCCAGCAGTTACTTAGGGGTGCACTATGGCTACACCTTC.